Shown below are 8 T cell receptor beta chains from a single sample sequenced in a study of tumour-infiltrating T cells in Burkitt lymphoma. The assay was immunoSEQ multiplex PCR, and TCRdb's table has in-frame clones only and misses some. The sample carries thousands of clones, around 15% recorded once. The sequencing input was tumor tissue. The origin of the receptors is a human donor with Burkitt lymphoma.

The V and J genes are TRBV7-9 and TRBJ2-1; no firm D call. Germline V lookup: CDR1 SEHNR, CDR2 FQNEAQ (reference sequence). V gave up 1 base and J gave up 6 bases, with 4 bases separating them. This CDR3 contains 12 residues. CDR3 in DNA: TGTGCCAGCAGCTTAGGACTCAATGAGCAGTTCTTC. It specifies CASSLGLNEQFF.

This clone has only a few counts. This chain links TRBV5-1 with TRBJ2-7; 8 bases match TRBD2. This CDR3 contains 13 residues. Germline assignment: CDR1 SGHRS and CDR2 YFSETQ. The J segment lost 2 bases and the V segment lost 4 bases, leaving 2 bases of the junction unmatched. The CDR3 nucleotides are TGCGCCAGCAGCGCCGGGGGGGCCTACGAGCAGTACTTC. It is translated as CASSAGGAYEQYF. Full variable domain (remainder filled in from reference TRBV5-1 and TRBJ2-7): KAGVTQTPRYLIKTRGQQVTLSCSPISGHRSVSWYQQTPGQGLQFLFEYFSETQRNKGNFPGRFSGRQFSNSRSEMNVSTLELGDSALYLCASSAGGAYEQYFGPGTRLTVT.

This clone was counted only a few times. The rearrangement uses TRBV5-1 and TRBJ1-2; D not resolved. Germline CDR1 is SGHRS and CDR2 is YFSETQ. V lost 4 bases and J lost 0, with 16 bases in between. The length of the CDR3 is 16 residues. This CDR3 reads CASSGTGPWTNYGYTF. In DNA, the CDR3 is TGCGCCAGCAGCGGAACCGGGCCCTGGACTAACTATGGCTACACCTTC.

This clone was counted only a few times. The chain links TRBV18 to TRBJ1-1; TRBD1 aligns across 7 bases. V shed 3 bases, J shed 1 base, and the junction held 8 bases outside the gene matches. The germline gives CDR1 KGHSH, CDR2 LQKENI. The CDR3 extends over 16 amino acids. Here the CDR3 reads CASSPPGQRKNTEAFF. In nucleotides, the CDR3 is TGTGCCAGCTCACCGCCGGGACAGCGTAAGAACACTGAAGCTTTCTTT.

This clone was recorded a few times. V gene TRBV6-7 combines with J gene TRBJ2-4; TRBD2 agrees at 12 bases. TRBV6-7 qualifies as an ORF whose function is uncertain. V trimming: 7 bases; J trimming: 0 bases; junction bases outside the gene matches: 16. The CDR3 contains 20 residues. CDR3 coding DNA: TGTGCCAGCACCGAACCCCCTAGCGGGGGGGCCGGGGTAGCCAAAAACATTCAGTACTTC. It yields the protein CASTEPPSGGAGVAKNIQYF.

The chain recombines TRBV5-6 with TRBJ2-3; 9 nucleotides align to TRBD2. The V and J ends lost 4 bases and 2 bases, in that order; junction bases with no gene match: 5. Germline V lookup: CDR1 SGHDT, CDR2 YYEEEE. The CDR3 has 15 amino acids. CDR3 region: CASSPGGGATDTQYF. Written as DNA, the CDR3 is TGTGCCAGCAGCCCGGGCGGGGGGGCCACAGATACGCAGTATTTT.

V gene TRBV7-2 combines with J gene TRBJ1-1, with D hard to call. The CDR3 is 11 amino acids. Trimming left V 5 bases short and J 6 bases short, with 7 bases between. Germline V gives CDR1 SGHTA, CDR2 FQGNSA. DNA of the CDR3: TGTGCCAGCAGCATTTGGTCTGAAGCTTTCTTT. Encoded protein: CASSIWSEAFF. The variable domain in full, completed from reference TRBV7-2 and TRBJ1-1, reads GAGVSQSPSNKVTEKGKDVELRCDPISGHTALYWYRQSLGQGLEFLIYFQGNSAPDKSGLPSDRFSAERTGGSVSTLTIQRTQQEDSAVYLCASSIWSEAFFGQGTRLTVV.

This clone has a handful of counts. This chain links TRBV29-1 with TRBJ1-2; D is ambiguous. The length of the CDR3 is 8 residues. V was shortened by 1 base and J by 9 bases, with 0 bases between the two germline ends. Per germline, CDR1 SQVTM and CDR2 ANQGSEA. The CDR3 sequence: CSVEGYTF. The DNA of the CDR3 is TGCAGCGTTGAAGGCTACACCTTC.